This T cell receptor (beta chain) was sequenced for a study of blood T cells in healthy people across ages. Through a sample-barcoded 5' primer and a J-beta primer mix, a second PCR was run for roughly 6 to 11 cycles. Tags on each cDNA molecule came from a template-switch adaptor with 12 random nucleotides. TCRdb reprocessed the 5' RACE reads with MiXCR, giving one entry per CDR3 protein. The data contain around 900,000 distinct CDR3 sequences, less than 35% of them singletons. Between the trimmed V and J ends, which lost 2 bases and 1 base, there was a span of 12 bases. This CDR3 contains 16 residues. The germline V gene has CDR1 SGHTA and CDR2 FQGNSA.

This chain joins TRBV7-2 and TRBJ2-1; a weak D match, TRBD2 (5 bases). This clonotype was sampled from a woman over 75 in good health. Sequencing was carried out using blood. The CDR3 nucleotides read TGTGCCAGCAGCTTACAAGCGGATTTGTCCTACAATGAGCAGTTCTTC. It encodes CASSLQADLSYNEQFF.